This T cell receptor (beta chain) was observed in a study of blood T cell repertoires in COVID-19. Across the whole study: Both acute and convalescent COVID-19 samples were obtained from the United States, Italy and Spain. PBMCs, B-cell-depleted T cells, or T cells provided the cDNA or gDNA that made up the material.

Original handling: Quantification of nucleated cells was approximated via reference gene primer amplification. Produced via immunoSEQ multiplex PCR; TCRdb's table is partial and in-frame only. V and J calls and clone size are those listed in that table; D and trimming were worked out from the DNA. Here the sample spans under 200,000 clones, about 85% being singletons. The germline V and J ends were trimmed by 4 bases and 1 base, with 11 bases remaining between them. The CDR3 extends over 14 amino acids. Germline-derived CDR1 and CDR2 are SNHLY and FYNNEI. The receptor's source is an elderly woman with acute or convalescent COVID-19. Sequenced material: peripheral blood. The rearrangement links TRBV2 to TRBJ2-7, with D uncertain. CDR3 loop: CASSGAAISYEQYF. CDR3 DNA: TGTGCCAGCAGTGGGGCCGCCATATCCTACGAGCAGTACTTC.